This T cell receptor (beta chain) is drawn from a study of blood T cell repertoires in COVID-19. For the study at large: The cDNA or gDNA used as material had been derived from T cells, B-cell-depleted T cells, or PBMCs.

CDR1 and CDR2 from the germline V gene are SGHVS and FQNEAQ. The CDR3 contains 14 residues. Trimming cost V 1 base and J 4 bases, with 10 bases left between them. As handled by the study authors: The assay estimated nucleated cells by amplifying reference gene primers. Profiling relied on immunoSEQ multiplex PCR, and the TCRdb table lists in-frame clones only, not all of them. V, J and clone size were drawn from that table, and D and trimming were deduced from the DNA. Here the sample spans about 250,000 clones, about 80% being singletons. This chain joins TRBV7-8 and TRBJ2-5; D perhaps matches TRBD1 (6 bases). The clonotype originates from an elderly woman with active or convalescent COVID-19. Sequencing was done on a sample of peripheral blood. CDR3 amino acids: CASSLDLGAETQYF. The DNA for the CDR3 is TGTGCCAGCAGCTTAGATCTGGGGGCAGAGACCCAGTACTTC.